The subject of this entry is one T cell receptor (beta chain). These data originate in a study of blood T cell repertoires in COVID-19. There are 13 residues in the CDR3. Per the germline V gene, CDR1 is SGDLS and CDR2 is YYNGEE. V gave up 4 bases and J gave up 6 bases; unmatched junction bases: 3. Only in-frame clones appear in the TCRdb table, and some are missing; sequencing was by immunoSEQ multiplex PCR. The sample has 250,000 to 300,000 clones, around 81% seen once. This chain connects TRBV9 to TRBJ2-1, with 8 positions matching TRBD1. This receptor was taken from a woman aged 55-69 years with active or convalescent COVID-19. Source material: peripheral blood. The CDR3 region has the DNA TGTGCCAGCAGCACGACAGGGGCCAATGAGCAGTTCTTC. Residues: CASSTTGANEQFF. The full variable domain, its missing parts supplied by reference TRBV9 and TRBJ2-1, is DSGVTQTPKHLITATGQRVTLRCSPRSGDLSVYWYQQSLDQGLQFLIQYYNGEERAKGNILERFSAQQFPDLHSELNLSSLELGDSALYFCASSTTGANEQFFGPGTRLTVL.